Listed below are T cell receptor beta chains from one sample, sequenced in a study of shared clonotypes between healthy human individuals. Only in-frame clones appear in the TCRdb table, and some are missing; sequencing was by immunoSEQ multiplex PCR. The sample contains roughly 890,000 clones, 80% to 95% of which appear only once. The specimen sequenced was naive CD8+ T cells sorted from blood. These receptors were collected from a man in his thirties or forties in good health. Each CDR3 is given with its conserved first and last residue. Each record gives: CDR3 protein, J gene, V gene.

CASSLASGGSRNEQFF | TRBJ2-1 | TRBV7-8
CASGLRQAGELFF | TRBJ2-2 | TRBV28
CASSSPRQGDYEQYF | TRBJ2-7 | TRBV28
CASSVAGLAGVYNEQFF | TRBJ2-1 | TRBV9
CASSYSPGGQPQHF | TRBJ1-5 | TRBV6-5
CASSIAPDRVTYNEQFF | TRBJ2-1 | TRBV19
CASSSWGTGLNTEAFF | TRBJ1-1 | TRBV28
CASSSATQYF | TRBJ2-5 | TRBV28
CASSESSYEQYF | TRBJ2-7 | TRBV10-2
CASSWDRGEDIQYF | TRBJ2-4 | TRBV11-2
CAWSAAYNEQFF | TRBJ2-1 | TRBV30
CASTAGGYEQYF | TRBJ2-7 | TRBV11-1
CASSLDRGRNYGYTF | TRBJ1-2 | TRBV7-9
CSVDSGTGAETQYF | TRBJ2-5 | TRBV29-1
CASSELGGLYGYTF | TRBJ1-2 | TRBV2
CASSLWTGVGTEAFF | TRBJ1-1 | TRBV7-9
CASSSLRPHPTFTDTQYF | TRBJ2-3 | TRBV27
CASSEGGGELFF | TRBJ2-2 | TRBV25-1
CASSPRVETQYF | TRBJ2-5 | TRBV7-9
CASSLPRTGTSGYNEQFF | TRBJ2-1 | TRBV7-9
CASRQFNSGSFYNEQFF | TRBJ2-1 | TRBV27
CASRRGTSGANEQFF | TRBJ2-1 | TRBV6-5
CASSLIQGPTEAFF | TRBJ1-1 | TRBV4-1
CASSLEAFGQPQHF | TRBJ1-5 | TRBV5-5
CASSPPPTSGRLGEQYF | TRBJ2-7 | TRBV27
CASSGVLAVNTGELFF | TRBJ2-2 | TRBV5-1